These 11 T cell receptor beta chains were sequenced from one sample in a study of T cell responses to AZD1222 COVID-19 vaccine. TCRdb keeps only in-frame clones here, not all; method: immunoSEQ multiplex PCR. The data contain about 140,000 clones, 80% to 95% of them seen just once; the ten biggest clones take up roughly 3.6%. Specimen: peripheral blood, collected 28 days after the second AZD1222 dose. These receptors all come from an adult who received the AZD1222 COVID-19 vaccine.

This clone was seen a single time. The CDR3 sequence is CASSLGSGYDEQFF. CDR3 nucleotides: TGTGCCAGCAGCTTAGGGTCGGGGTACGATGAGCAGTTCTTC. V and J are TRBV7-2 and TRBJ2-1, with D possibly matching TRBD2 (5 bases). The CDR3 is made up of 14 amino acids. V was pared by 1 base and J by 8 bases, with 12 bases between. Germline CDR1 reads SGHTA; CDR2 reads FQGNSA. Filled out from reference TRBV7-2 and TRBJ2-1, the complete variable domain reads GAGVSQSPSNKVTEKGKDVELRCDPISGHTALYWYRQSLGQGLEFLIYFQGNSAPDKSGLPSDRFSAERTGGSVSTLTIQRTQQEDSAVYLCASSLGSGYDEQFFGPGTRLTVL.

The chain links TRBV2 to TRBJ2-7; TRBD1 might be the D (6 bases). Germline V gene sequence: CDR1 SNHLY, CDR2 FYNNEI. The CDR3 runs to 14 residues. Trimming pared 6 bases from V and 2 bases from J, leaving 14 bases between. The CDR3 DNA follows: TGTGCCAGCAGGTATCAAGACAGGACCTACGAGCAGTACTTC. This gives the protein CASRYQDRTYEQYF. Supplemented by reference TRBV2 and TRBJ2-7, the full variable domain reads EPEVTQTPSHQVTQMGQEVILRCVPISNHLYFYWYRQILGQKVEFLVSFYNNEISEKSEIFDDQFSVERPDGSNFTLKIRSTKLEDSAMYFCASRYQDRTYEQYFGPGTRLTVT.

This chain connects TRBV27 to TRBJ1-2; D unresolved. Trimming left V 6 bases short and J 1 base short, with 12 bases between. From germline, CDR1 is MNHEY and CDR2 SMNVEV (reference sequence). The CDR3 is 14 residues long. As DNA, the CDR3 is TGTGCCAGCAGCCCAGGAGGCGGTAACTATGGCTACACCTTC. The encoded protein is CASSPGGGNYGYTF.

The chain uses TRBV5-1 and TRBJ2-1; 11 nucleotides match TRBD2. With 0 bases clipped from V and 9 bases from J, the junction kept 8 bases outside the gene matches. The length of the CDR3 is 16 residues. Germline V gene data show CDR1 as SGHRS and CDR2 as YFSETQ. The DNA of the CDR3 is TGCGCCAGCAGCTTGGTGGTTAGCGGGAGGGCCAGTGAGCAGTTCTTC. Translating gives CASSLVVSGRASEQFF.

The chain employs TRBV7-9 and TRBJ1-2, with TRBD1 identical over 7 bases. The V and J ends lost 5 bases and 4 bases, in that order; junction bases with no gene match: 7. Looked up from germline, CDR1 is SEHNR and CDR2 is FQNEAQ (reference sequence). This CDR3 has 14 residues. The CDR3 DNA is TGTGCCAGCAGCCAATCCGGGACAGCCTATGGCTACACCTTC. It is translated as CASSQSGTAYGYTF.

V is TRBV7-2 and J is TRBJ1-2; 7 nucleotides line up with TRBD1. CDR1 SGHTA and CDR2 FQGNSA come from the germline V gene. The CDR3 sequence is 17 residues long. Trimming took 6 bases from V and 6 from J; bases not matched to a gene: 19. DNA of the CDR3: TGTGCCAGCAGTCATTACTGGACAGGCTTCGGAGCGAATGGCTACACCTTC. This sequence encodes CASSHYWTGFGANGYTF.

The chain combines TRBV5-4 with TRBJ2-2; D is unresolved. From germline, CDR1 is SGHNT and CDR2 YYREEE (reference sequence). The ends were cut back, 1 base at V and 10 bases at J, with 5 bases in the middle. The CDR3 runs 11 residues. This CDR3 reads CASSLKAELFF. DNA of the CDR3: TGTGCCAGCAGCTTGAAGGCGGAGCTGTTTTTT.

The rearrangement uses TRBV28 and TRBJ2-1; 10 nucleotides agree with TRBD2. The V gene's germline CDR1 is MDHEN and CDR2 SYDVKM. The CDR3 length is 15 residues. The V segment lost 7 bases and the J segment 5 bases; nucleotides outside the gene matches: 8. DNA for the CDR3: TGTGCCAGCACCCCAGCGGGAGGGACCCACAATGAGCAGTTCTTC. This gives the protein CASTPAGGTHNEQFF.

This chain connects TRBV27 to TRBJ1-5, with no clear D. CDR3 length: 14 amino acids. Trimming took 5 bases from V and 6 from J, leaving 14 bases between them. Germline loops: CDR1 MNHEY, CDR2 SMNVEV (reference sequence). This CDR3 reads CASSPENARQPQHF. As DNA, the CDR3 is TGTGCCAGCAGTCCCGAGAACGCGCGTCAGCCCCAGCATTTT.

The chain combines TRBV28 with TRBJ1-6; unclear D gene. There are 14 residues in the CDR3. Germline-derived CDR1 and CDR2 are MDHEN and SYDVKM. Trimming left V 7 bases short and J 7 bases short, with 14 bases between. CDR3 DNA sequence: TGTGCCAGCAAAGTTCAAGGCGAAAATTCACCCCTCCACTTT. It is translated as CASKVQGENSPLHF.

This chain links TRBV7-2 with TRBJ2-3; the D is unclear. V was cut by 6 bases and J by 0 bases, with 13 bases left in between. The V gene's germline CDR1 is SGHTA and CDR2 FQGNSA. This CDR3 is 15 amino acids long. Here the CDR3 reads CASRMDAPSTDTQYF. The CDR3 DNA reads TGTGCCAGCAGAATGGACGCACCTAGCACAGATACGCAGTATTTT. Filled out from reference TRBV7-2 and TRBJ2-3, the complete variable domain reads GAGVSQSPSNKVTEKGKDVELRCDPISGHTALYWYRQSLGQGLEFLIYFQGNSAPDKSGLPSDRFSAERTGGSVSTLTIQRTQQEDSAVYLCASRMDAPSTDTQYFGPGTRLTVL.